The next 19 T cell receptor beta chains were all read from a single sample in a study of T cell responses to AZD1222 COVID-19 vaccine. Repertoires were generated with immunoSEQ multiplex PCR, while TCRdb's copy carries only in-frame clones and drops some. The sample gives 140,000 or so clones, 85% to 95% of which show up once; roughly an eighth is in the top ten. Source: peripheral blood, taken after recovery from COVID-19. Receptor source: an adult who had recovered from COVID-19.

The rearrangement joins TRBV14 to TRBJ2-7; 7 bases line up with TRBD2. With 4 bases clipped from V and 4 bases from J, the junction kept 7 bases outside the gene matches. The length of the CDR3 is 14 residues. Germline CDR1 SGHDN, CDR2 FVKESK. In DNA form, the CDR3 reads TGTGCCAGCAGCCGAAAGGGAGGGAATTACGAGCAGTACTTC. Translated: CASSRKGGNYEQYF.

V gene TRBV6-5 combines with J gene TRBJ1-4; a weak D match, TRBD1 (6 bases). From germline, CDR1 is MNHEY and CDR2 SVGAGI. The CDR3 runs to 15 residues. V was pared by 7 bases and J by 4 bases, with 16 bases between. CDR3 sequence reads: CASTGTLAHNEKLFF. The DNA of the CDR3 is TGTGCCAGCACCGGGACACTTGCCCATAATGAAAAACTGTTTTTT.

This rearrangement joins TRBV5-5 to TRBJ2-1; 13 bases map to TRBD2. Trimming cost V 4 bases and J 4 bases; bases outside gene matches: 5. CDR3 length: 16 residues. Looked up from germline, CDR1 is SGHKS and CDR2 is YYEKEE (reference sequence). CDR3 sequence reads: CASSQRTSGSYNEQFF. CDR3 DNA: TGTGCCAGCAGCCAACGGACTAGCGGGAGTTACAATGAGCAGTTCTTC.

The genes are TRBV9 and TRBJ1-2, with D hard to call. Germline-derived CDR1 and CDR2 are SGDLS and YYNGEE. V lost 0 bases and J lost 0, with 15 bases in between. The length of the CDR3 is 17 residues. DNA for the CDR3: TGTGCCAGCAGCGTAGGCCAAAACAGCGTCCCTAACTATGGCTACACCTTC. The encoded protein is CASSVGQNSVPNYGYTF.

The sample holds one count of this clone. The chain employs TRBV4-1 and TRBJ2-7; TRBD2 matches at 10 bases. Trimming at V came to 1 base and at J to 3 bases, leaving 6 bases not matched to a gene. Germline CDR1 is MGHRA and CDR2 is YSYEKL. The CDR3 spans 16 residues. CDR3: CASSQGLGLAHYEQYF. For the CDR3, the DNA is TGCGCCAGCAGCCAAGGCTTGGGACTAGCGCACTACGAGCAGTACTTC.

The sample holds a few counts of this clone. This chain uses TRBV7-8 with TRBJ1-5; D gene ambiguous. From germline, CDR1 is SGHVS and CDR2 FQNEAQ. The CDR3 contains 19 residues. The V gene lost 5 bases and the J gene lost 0 bases, with 23 bases spanning the gap. CDR3 amino acids: CASSRTDRSGEYSNQPQHF. CDR3 DNA: TGTGCCAGCAGCCGAACCGACCGGTCGGGTGAATATAGCAATCAGCCCCAGCATTTT.

J is TRBJ2-3 and V is TRBV5-1, with D tentatively TRBD1 or TRBD2 (5 bases each). Germline-derived CDR1 and CDR2 are SGHRS and YFSETQ. The CDR3 spans 15 residues. Trimming left V 1 base short and J 2 bases short, with 11 bases between. The CDR3, as DNA: TGCGCCAGCAGCTTGAGGGACCCCTTCACAGATACGCAGTATTTT. Residues: CASSLRDPFTDTQYF.

The chain links TRBV6-5 to TRBJ2-6, with 7 bases aligning to TRBD1. After removal of 8 bases from V and 0 bases from J, the junction contained 4 bases not matched to a gene. Germline-derived CDR1 and CDR2 are MNHEY and SVGAGI. CDR3 length equals 15 residues. CDR3 region: CASGPGGSGANVLTF. DNA of the CDR3: TGTGCCAGCGGGCCAGGGGGCTCTGGGGCCAACGTCCTGACTTTC.

This clone was found once. The chain employs TRBV5-4 and TRBJ1-6; the D is unclear. The CDR3 sequence is 15 residues long. CDR1 and CDR2 from the germline V gene are SGHNT and YYREEE (reference sequence). V shed 2 bases and J shed 5 bases, with 11 bases lying between them. The CDR3 DNA follows: TGTGCCAGCAGCTTTTTAGCGGGAAATAATTCACCCCTCCACTTT. Amino acid sequence: CASSFLAGNNSPLHF. The full variable domain, with the rest looked up from reference TRBV5-4 and TRBJ1-6, is ETGVTQSPTHLIKTRGQQVTLRCSSQSGHNTVSWYQQALGQGPQFIFQYYREEENGRGNFPPRFSGLQFPNYSSELNVNALELDDSALYLCASSFLAGNNSPLHFGNGTRLTVT.

The chain combines TRBV7-9 with TRBJ1-6; D is perhaps TRBD1 (5 bases). The V gene's germline CDR1 is SEHNR and CDR2 FQNEAQ (reference sequence). The CDR3 loop spans 14 amino acids. V was pared by 5 bases and J by 7 bases, with 12 bases between. CDR3 bases: TGTGCCAGCAGCCGCGACAGTCTGAATTCACCCCTCCACTTT. Its protein is CASSRDSLNSPLHF.

The chain has TRBV19 and TRBJ1-5; possibly TRBD1 for D (6 bases). This CDR3 has 16 amino acids. Trimming took off 6 bases at V and 1 base at J, with 16 bases between the two ends. Germline V gene sequence: CDR1 LNHDA, CDR2 SQIVND (reference sequence). The CDR3 sequence: CASSPRPDRSNQPQHF. The CDR3 DNA is TGTGCCAGTAGCCCCCGGCCCGACAGGAGCAATCAGCCCCAGCATTTT.

V gene TRBV25-1 combines with J gene TRBJ1-5; 7 bases are a match to TRBD1. Per the germline V gene, CDR1 is MGHDK and CDR2 is SYGVNS. CDR3 length equals 18 residues. Trimming removed 5 bases from V and 0 bases from J; junction bases left unmatched: 13. CDR3 nucleotide sequence: TGTGCCAGCAGTTCCCGCAAGGGGACAGCCTATAGCAATCAGCCCCAGCATTTT. It translates to CASSSRKGTAYSNQPQHF.

This chain joins TRBV11-3 and TRBJ2-7; 7 bases line up with TRBD1. Germline values: CDR1 SGHNT, CDR2 YENEEA. CDR3 length: 12 amino acids. After removal of 4 bases from V and 6 bases from J, the junction contained 3 bases not matched to a gene. The CDR3 DNA is TGTGCCAGCAGCTCATCAGGGGGCGAGCAGTACTTC. Amino acid sequence: CASSSSGGEQYF.

The J gene is TRBJ2-7, the V gene TRBV3-1 (or the pseudogene TRBV3-2); 11 bases map to TRBD2. J lost 2 bases, V lost 4 bases, and 7 bases had no gene match. Germline CDR1 reads LGHDT; CDR2 reads YNNKEL (reference sequence). The CDR3 extends over 16 amino acids. The CDR3 DNA reads TGTGCCAGCAGCCTCTCCGGGACTAGCGGAGCCTACGAGCAGTACTTC. It is translated as CASSLSGTSGAYEQYF.

The V gene is TRBV15, the J gene TRBJ2-6, with D uncertain. Trimming removed 0 bases from V and 3 bases from J, with 6 bases in between. CDR3 length equals 15 residues. Per germline, CDR1 LNHNV and CDR2 YYDKDF (reference sequence). Written as DNA, the CDR3 is TGTGCCACCAGCAGAGATCGGCGTGGGGCCAACGTCCTGACTTTC. This sequence encodes CATSRDRRGANVLTF.

This clone has just one count. This chain joins TRBV6-4 and TRBJ2-1; 7 positions agree with TRBD2. The junction had 6 bases not matched to a gene; V was cut back by 3 bases and J by 1 base. The CDR3 extends over 16 amino acids. In germline, CDR1 is MRHNA, CDR2 SNTAGT. CDR3 DNA sequence: TGTGCCAGCAGTGAGTTGGCGGGAGAGTCCTACAATGAGCAGTTCTTC. It specifies CASSELAGESYNEQFF.

V usage is TRBV19 and J usage is TRBJ2-7; D is possibly TRBD2 (6 bases). The CDR3 is 12 amino acids. Trimming stripped 10 bases from V and 3 bases from J, with 13 bases between. Germline V gives CDR1 LNHDA, CDR2 SQIVND (reference sequence). CDR3 amino acids: CATGTLGYEQYF. DNA of the CDR3: TGTGCCACCGGGACTCTGGGCTACGAGCAGTACTTC.

The rearrangement links TRBV6-1 to TRBJ2-1, with 15 bases lining up with TRBD2. CDR1 is MNHNS, CDR2 SASEGT, per germline. V trimming: 1 base; J trimming: 6 bases; junction bases outside the gene matches: 4. CDR3 size: 17 residues. CDR3 region: CASSEGTSGRGGNEQFF. CDR3 in DNA: TGTGCCAGCAGTGAAGGGACTAGCGGGAGGGGAGGCAATGAGCAGTTCTTC.

The CDR3 nucleotides are TGTGCCAGCAGCTTAGCGATTGTCCAGAACACCGGGGAGCTGTTTTTT. It is translated as CASSLAIVQNTGELFF. This sequence joins TRBV7-6 and TRBJ2-2; no clear D gene. The germline V gene encodes CDR1 SGHVS and CDR2 FNYEAQ. The CDR3 is 16 residues long. V dropped 0 bases and J dropped 1 base, with 9 bases sitting between them.